The 22 T cell receptor beta chains below come from one sample, sequenced in a study of T-cell memory formation after mild COVID-19. TCRdb used MiXCR to reprocess the 5' RACE reads, holding one entry per CDR3 protein. Counted here are roughly 240,000 distinct CDR3 sequences, roughly 14% occurring once; the ten biggest clones make up around 2%. The sequenced sample was PBMCs or a T cell subset sorted from them (not recorded which). The receptor set was obtained from an adult woman who had mild COVID-19 (a few samples of this study predate the infection). Cell type and time point are not known.

This sequence joins TRBV10-3 and TRBJ1-2, with D unclear. V dropped 0 bases and J dropped 7 bases, with 12 bases sitting between them. From germline, CDR1 is ENHRY and CDR2 SYGVKD. This CDR3 is built from 14 residues. CDR3 sequence (DNA): TGTGCCATCAGTGAGTCGGGGAATGGAGGTGGCTACACCTTC. Translated: CAISESGNGGGYTF.

V usage is TRBV5-1 and J usage is TRBJ1-2; D perhaps matches TRBD1 (5 bases). The CDR3 sequence is 14 residues long. Germline assignment: CDR1 SGHRS and CDR2 YFSETQ. Trimming stripped 0 bases from V and 6 bases from J, with 12 bases between. The CDR3 nucleotides read TGCGCCAGCAGCTTGGGCGGGGCAGAGGATGGCTACACCTTC. Protein sequence: CASSLGGAEDGYTF.

The rearrangement uses TRBV9 and TRBJ2-3; TRBD2 aligns across 12 bases. J lost 0 bases, V lost 4 bases, and 6 bases had no gene match. This CDR3 region has 17 residues. The germline V gene has CDR1 SGDLS and CDR2 YYNGEE. The CDR3 spells CASSRGTSGPSTDTQYF. In DNA, the CDR3 is TGTGCCAGCAGCCGGGGGACTAGCGGGCCCAGCACAGATACGCAGTATTTT.

The genes are TRBV7-9 and TRBJ1-2, with D perhaps matching TRBD1 (5 bases). V lost 3 bases, J lost 6 bases, and 11 bases lay in between. The length of the CDR3 is 13 residues. The germline V gene encodes CDR1 SEHNR and CDR2 FQNEAQ (reference sequence). The CDR3 here is CASSFRAGNGYTF. In nucleotides, the CDR3 is TGTGCCAGCAGCTTTCGGGCAGGGAATGGCTACACCTTC.

The rearrangement links TRBV12-3 or TRBV12-4 to TRBJ2-5; TRBD2 agrees at 14 bases. CDR3 size: 17 residues. Trimming took 6 bases from V and 2 from J; bases not matched to a gene: 8. CDR3 nucleotide sequence: TGTGCCAGCAGCACGCCCCGGACTAGCGGGGGGCAAGAGACCCAGTACTTC. It encodes CASSTPRTSGGQETQYF.

The rearrangement uses TRBV2 and TRBJ2-3, with D unresolved. The CDR3 is 14 residues long. Germline V gene sequence: CDR1 SNHLY, CDR2 FYNNEI. Between the trimmed V and J ends, which lost 7 bases and 5 bases, there was a span of 16 bases. For the CDR3, the DNA is TGTGCCAGCATTCTTCCCCTGGTTCGAGATACGCAGTATTTT. Its protein product is CASILPLVRDTQYF.

The V gene is TRBV28, the J gene TRBJ1-2, with TRBD1 identical over 8 bases. Losses at the gene ends were 3 bases for V and 8 bases for J; bases not matched to a gene: 8. CDR3 length equals 14 residues. In germline, CDR1 is MDHEN, CDR2 SYDVKM. Here the CDR3 reads CASSFNAGGYGYTF. The DNA of the CDR3 is TGTGCCAGCAGTTTTAATGCAGGGGGCTACGGCTACACCTTC.

CDR3 protein: CASSEGGGTRSEKLFF. The CDR3 coding sequence is TGTGCCAGCAGTGAAGGCGGGGGAACGAGGAGTGAAAAACTGTTTTTT. The chain has TRBV9 and TRBJ1-4, with D possibly TRBD1 on 5 matching bases. The V gene's germline CDR1 is SGDLS and CDR2 YYNGEE. Trimming cost V 5 bases and J 7 bases, with 21 bases left between them. CDR3 length: 16 amino acids.

This clonotype has only a few counts. The genes are TRBV20-1 and TRBJ2-1; 9 bases fit TRBD2. The CDR3 covers 15 residues. V was clipped by 3 bases and J by 5 bases; unmatched bases: 8. Germline V gives CDR1 DFQATT, CDR2 SNEGSKA (reference sequence). CDR3 protein: CSASETSGFNNEQFF. CDR3 nucleotides: TGCAGTGCTAGCGAGACTAGCGGATTTAACAATGAGCAGTTCTTC.

The chain couples TRBV25-1 to TRBJ2-3; D unclear. Germline CDR1 is MGHDK and CDR2 is SYGVNS. V was clipped by 4 bases and J by 0 bases, with 11 bases between them. The CDR3 contains 15 residues. The CDR3 region is CASSAERTSTDTQYF. CDR3 in DNA: TGTGCCAGCAGTGCCGAGAGAACTAGCACAGATACGCAGTATTTT.

The table lists this clonotype with a few counts. The chain combines TRBV3-1 with TRBJ1-1; no clear D. The germline V and J ends were trimmed by 1 base and 5 bases, with 8 bases remaining between them. Looked up from germline, CDR1 is LGHDT and CDR2 is YNNKEL (reference sequence). The CDR3 length is 13 residues. In DNA form, the CDR3 reads TGTGCCAGCAGCCAAGGGGTTTGGACTGAAGCTTTCTTT. Its translation is CASSQGVWTEAFF.

This chain links TRBV9 with TRBJ2-2, with a possible D match to TRBD1 (6 bases). Germline lookup yields CDR1 SGDLS and CDR2 YYNGEE. Between the trimmed V and J ends, which lost 4 bases and 1 base, there was a span of 11 bases. The CDR3 is 15 residues long. CDR3 protein: CASSRGQRNTGELFF. CDR3 DNA sequence: TGTGCCAGCAGCAGAGGACAGAGGAACACCGGGGAGCTGTTTTTT.

Only a few counts were recorded for this clonotype. The rearrangement joins TRBV18 to TRBJ2-3; a weak D match, TRBD2 (5 bases). Germline values: CDR1 KGHSH, CDR2 LQKENI. V was shortened by 4 bases and J by 0 bases, with 8 bases between the two germline ends. There are 14 residues in the CDR3. CDR3 nucleotide sequence: TGTGCCAGCTCACATAGCGCAAGCACAGATACGCAGTATTTT. As protein: CASSHSASTDTQYF.

This clonotype has just a few counts. The rearrangement uses TRBV15 and TRBJ1-2, with D perhaps matching TRBD1 (6 bases). Germline loops: CDR1 LNHNV, CDR2 YYDKDF (reference sequence). The CDR3 spans 13 residues. V dropped 4 bases and J dropped 7 bases, with 13 bases sitting between them. Here the CDR3 DNA reads TGTGCCACCAGCAACCTCGACAGGTCTGGCTACACCTTC. Translated, it gives CATSNLDRSGYTF.

V is TRBV3-1 and J is TRBJ1-1; D uncertain. Germline CDR1 is LGHDT and CDR2 is YNNKEL (reference sequence). There are 13 residues in the CDR3. V dropped 4 bases and J dropped 4 bases, with 10 bases sitting between them. The chain's CDR3 is CASSRARATEAFF. As DNA, the CDR3 is TGTGCCAGCAGCCGGGCGAGGGCCACTGAAGCTTTCTTT.

This clonotype was counted between two and nine times. V usage is TRBV6-2 or TRBV6-3 and J usage is TRBJ2-1; the match to TRBD2 covers 13 bases. The V gene end was trimmed by 7 bases and the J gene end by 5 bases; junction bases not matched to a gene: 11. CDR3 length: 17 amino acids. Per germline, CDR1 MNHEY and CDR2 SVGEGT. CDR3 nucleotides: TGTGCCAGCACTACTCGCTCCGGGACTAGCGGGAACAATGAGCAGTTCTTC. The encoded protein is CASTTRSGTSGNNEQFF.

This clonotype was observed a few times. The V gene is TRBV5-1, the J gene TRBJ2-5, with 15 bases lining up with TRBD2. The V gene's germline CDR1 is SGHRS and CDR2 YFSETQ. With V trimmed by 4 bases and J by 7 bases, 5 bases remained unmatched. This CDR3 has 15 residues. The CDR3 spells CASSAGLAGGATQYF. In nucleotides, the CDR3 is TGCGCCAGCAGCGCGGGACTAGCGGGAGGTGCGACCCAGTACTTC.

This clonotype was observed a handful of times. The chain links TRBV24-1 to TRBJ1-2; D is uncertain. V gave up 3 bases and J gave up 4 bases, with 11 bases separating them. The length of the CDR3 is 14 residues. CDR1 KGHDR and CDR2 SFDVKD come from the germline V gene. The CDR3 DNA sequence: TGTGCCACCAGTGATACCCGGCAGGTCTATGGCTACACCTTC. Translation gives CATSDTRQVYGYTF.

This clonotype was seen many times. The J gene is TRBJ1-1, the V gene TRBV29-1, with D possibly TRBD1 on 5 matching bases. Per the germline V gene, CDR1 is SQVTM and CDR2 is ANQGSEA. This CDR3 contains 14 residues. V lost 1 base and J 0 bases, leaving 9 bases between the germline ends. The CDR3 coding sequence is TGCAGCGTTGAAGGGGCGGGGGTGAACACTGAAGCTTTCTTT. Translated, it gives CSVEGAGVNTEAFF.

The table lists this clonotype with a few counts. The chain employs TRBV29-1 and TRBJ1-2; D is uncertain. The CDR3 extends over 12 amino acids. Trimming shortened V by 4 bases and J by 8 bases, and 14 bases separated the two germline ends. Germline V gene data show CDR1 as SQVTM and CDR2 as ANQGSEA. CDR3 loop: CSVGQNPWGYTF. Written as DNA, the CDR3 is TGCAGCGTTGGGCAGAACCCCTGGGGCTACACCTTC. Combining the CDR3 with reference TRBV29-1 and TRBJ1-2 gives the whole variable domain SAVISQKPSRDICQRGTSLTIQCQVDSQVTMMFWYRQQPGQSLTLIATANQGSEATYESGFVIDKFPISRPNLTFSTLTVSNMSPEDSSIYLCSVGQNPWGYTFGSGTRLTVV.

V usage is TRBV7-9 and J usage is TRBJ2-5; either TRBD1 or TRBD2 may supply D (5 bases each). Trimming took off 3 bases at V and 4 bases at J, with 15 bases between the two ends. The V gene's germline CDR1 is SEHNR and CDR2 FQNEAQ (reference sequence). The CDR3 runs to 15 residues. The CDR3 DNA reads as TGTGCCAGCAGCTTTGGGGACGGAACGCGAGAGACCCAGTACTTC. Its translation is CASSFGDGTRETQYF. Combining the CDR3 with reference TRBV7-9 and TRBJ2-5 gives the whole variable domain DTGVSQNPRHKITKRGQNVTFRCDPISEHNRLYWYRQTLGQGPEFLTYFQNEAQLEKSRLLSDRFSAERPKGSFSTLEIQRTEQGDSAMYLCASSFGDGTRETQYFGPGTRLLVL.

This chain joins TRBV7-2 and TRBJ2-2, with a possible D match to TRBD1 (6 bases). With 7 bases removed from V and 4 bases from J, the gap between germline ends came to 16 bases. Germline CDR1 is SGHTA and CDR2 is FQGNSA. CDR3 length: 15 amino acids. The CDR3 region is CASNERTAITGELFF. The DNA of the CDR3 is TGTGCCAGCAACGAAAGGACAGCAATCACCGGGGAGCTGTTTTTT.